The source of this T cell receptor (beta chain) is a study of PD-L1 blockade in urothelial cancer. For the study at large: Men with urothelial cancer arising in the bladder made up about nine tenths of the roughly 29 patients.

Sample time point: pretreatment peripheral blood. Sequencing was performed with immunoSEQ multiplex PCR; in TCRdb, only in-frame clones are kept and a portion is missing. The profile shows about 87,000 clones, 80% to 85% of them singletons. This receptor was taken from a man aged 55 to 70 with urothelial cancer. Sequencing used PBMCs, obtained around atezolizumab (anti-PD-L1) treatment.

The CDR3 loop reads CASSSGQGYYEQYF. The CDR3 bases are TGTGCCAGCAGCTCTGGACAGGGGTACTACGAGCAGTACTTC. The rearrangement joins TRBV5-4 to TRBJ2-7; TRBD1 agrees at 9 bases. CDR3 length: 14 residues. The V segment lost 3 bases and the J segment 3 bases; nucleotides outside the gene matches: 4. Germline V gene sequence: CDR1 SGHNT, CDR2 YYREEE (reference sequence).